The 15 T cell receptor beta chains presented below share a single source sample, sequenced in a study of T cell repertoires in cytomegalovirus infection. These receptors' targets are unknown. TCRdb re-called the reads with MiXCR, one entry per CDR3 protein. The sample carries 570,000 or so distinct CDR3 sequences, over 35% recorded once. Sequencing used cultured PBMCs, obtained from culture after CMV antigen stimulation. These TCRs come from a human donor in good health (CMV status not recorded). Some clones in this sample may be carry-over from other donors' samples.

This chain links TRBV7-2 with TRBJ1-2; 11 bases line up with TRBD1. There are 14 residues in the CDR3. Trimming took 3 bases from V and 8 from J; bases not matched to a gene: 5. CDR1 is SGHTA, CDR2 FQGNSA, per germline. Here the CDR3 reads CASSLDRGPEGYTF. DNA of the CDR3: TGTGCCAGCAGCTTGGACAGGGGGCCCGAAGGCTACACCTTC.

The chain combines TRBV12-3 or TRBV12-4 with TRBJ2-5, with 9 bases identical to TRBD2. CDR3 size: 16 residues. The V segment lost 4 bases and the J segment 4 bases; nucleotides outside the gene matches: 10. The CDR3 DNA follows: TGTGCCAGCAGTTCCGGGCCCGGAGCGGGAGGAGAGACCCAGTACTTC. Protein: CASSSGPGAGGETQYF.

The chain links TRBV11-1 to TRBJ1-2; D is undetermined. The CDR3 contains 12 residues. Trimming stripped 6 bases from V and 2 bases from J, with 7 bases between. The germline CDR1 and CDR2 sequences are SGHAT and FQDESV (reference sequence). The CDR3 sequence: CASRGQNYGYTF. Written as DNA, the CDR3 is TGTGCCAGCAGGGGCCAGAACTATGGCTACACCTTC.

The J gene is TRBJ2-5, the V gene TRBV27; 16 bases align to TRBD2. Germline CDR1 and CDR2: MNHEY and SMNVEV (reference sequence). This CDR3 contains 18 residues. V gave up 5 bases and J gave up 5 bases; unmatched junction bases: 11. CDR3 residues: CASSRVPGTSGGEETQYF. The CDR3 nucleotides read TGTGCCAGCAGTCGAGTCCCCGGGACTAGCGGGGGGGAGGAGACCCAGTACTTC.

This clonotype turned up a few times. V is TRBV19 and J is TRBJ1-5; 8 bases are shared with TRBD1. The ends lost 4 bases at V and 5 bases at J; junction bases unmatched: 10. Germline-derived CDR1 and CDR2 are LNHDA and SQIVND (reference sequence). The CDR3 length is 16 residues. The CDR3 DNA follows: TGTGCCAGTAGTAACGGTAGGACAGGGTTTGATCAGCCCCAGCATTTT. This encodes CASSNGRTGFDQPQHF. Combining the CDR3 with reference TRBV19 and TRBJ1-5 gives the whole variable domain DGGITQSPKYLFRKEGQNVTLSCEQNLNHDAMYWYRQDPGQGLRLIYYSQIVNDFQKGDIAEGYSVSREKKESFPLTVTSAQKNPTAFYLCASSNGRTGFDQPQHFGDGTRLSIL.

This clonotype came up a few times. The V and J genes are TRBV7-2 and TRBJ2-1, with 8 bases fitting TRBD1. The CDR3 runs to 16 residues. The V segment lost 0 bases and the J segment 2 bases; nucleotides outside the gene matches: 3. Per germline, CDR1 SGHTA and CDR2 FQGNSA. CDR3 loop: CASSLAATGAYNEQFF. The CDR3 region has the DNA TGTGCCAGCAGCTTAGCGGCGACAGGGGCCTACAATGAGCAGTTCTTC.

The genes are TRBV7-2 and TRBJ2-5; D not certain. Trimming removed 5 bases from V and 7 bases from J, with 11 bases in between. The CDR3 runs to 12 residues. CDR1 is SGHTA and CDR2 is FQGNSA in the germline V gene. The CDR3 coding sequence is TGTGCCAGCAGCCCCCAAGTAGGGACCCAGTACTTC. Its translation: CASSPQVGTQYF.

The V gene is TRBV7-2, the J gene TRBJ2-3, with D uncertain. The CDR3 has 13 residues. Trimming shortened V by 5 bases and J by 6 bases, and 12 bases separated the two germline ends. Germline V lookup: CDR1 SGHTA, CDR2 FQGNSA. The CDR3 DNA is TGTGCCAGCAGCCAAGCTAGGTTTGATACGCAGTATTTT. Translation gives CASSQARFDTQYF. Full variable domain (outside the CDR3, taken from reference TRBV7-2 and TRBJ2-3): GAGVSQSPSNKVTEKGKDVELRCDPISGHTALYWYRQSLGQGLEFLIYFQGNSAPDKSGLPSDRFSAERTGGSVSTLTIQRTQQEDSAVYLCASSQARFDTQYFGPGTRLTVL.

This chain connects TRBV7-2 to TRBJ2-5; the match to TRBD2 covers 7 bases. CDR1 is SGHTA, CDR2 FQGNSA, per germline. The CDR3 has 15 amino acids. After removal of 2 bases from V and 2 bases from J, the junction contained 5 bases not matched to a gene. The DNA for the CDR3 is TGTGCCAGCAGCTTAAGGGCGGGGGAGCAAGAGACCCAGTACTTC. It encodes CASSLRAGEQETQYF. Together with reference TRBV7-2 and TRBJ2-5, the CDR3 gives the full variable domain: GAGVSQSPSNKVTEKGKDVELRCDPISGHTALYWYRQSLGQGLEFLIYFQGNSAPDKSGLPSDRFSAERTGGSVSTLTIQRTQQEDSAVYLCASSLRAGEQETQYFGPGTRLLVL.

This chain joins TRBV7-2 and TRBJ1-5, with no clear D. The CDR3 has 14 residues. Germline V lookup: CDR1 SGHTA, CDR2 FQGNSA. V shed 3 bases and J shed 5 bases, with 11 bases lying between them. The CDR3 loop reads CASSFGVEDQPQHF. Here the CDR3 DNA reads TGTGCCAGCAGCTTCGGCGTGGAGGATCAGCCCCAGCATTTT.

This sequence joins TRBV20-1 and TRBJ1-5; the D gene is possibly TRBD1 (5 bases). Germline CDR1 is DFQATT and CDR2 is SNEGSKA (reference sequence). V was trimmed by 2 bases and J by 4 bases, leaving 15 bases between them. The CDR3 spans 15 residues. The CDR3 loop is CSARRAGTINQPQHF. In nucleotides, the CDR3 is TGCAGTGCTAGAAGAGCGGGGACGATAAATCAGCCCCAGCATTTT.

In this sample, this clonotype turned up a few times. The chain carries TRBV4-1 and TRBJ1-2; TRBD1 is a possible D gene (6 bases). The V end was cut by 2 bases, the J end by 6 bases, with 10 bases between. The CDR3 loop spans 13 amino acids. Germline assignment: CDR1 MGHRA and CDR2 YSYEKL. CDR3 bases: TGCGCCAGCAGCCAACGAAGACAGGATGGCTACACCTTC. Amino acids: CASSQRRQDGYTF.

V usage is TRBV7-2 and J usage is TRBJ2-7; the D call may be TRBD1 or TRBD2 (6 bases each). The V end lost 5 bases, the J end lost 6 bases, and 17 bases lay between the germline ends. The germline gives CDR1 SGHTA, CDR2 FQGNSA. The CDR3 covers 14 residues. CDR3 sequence reads: CASSNSGAASEQYF. The CDR3, as DNA: TGTGCCAGCAGCAACTCGGGGGCTGCTAGCGAGCAGTACTTC.

This clonotype was picked up a small number of times. The V and J genes are TRBV4-1 and TRBJ1-2; 8 nucleotides align to TRBD1. The CDR3 extends over 16 amino acids. Trimming cost V 2 bases and J 2 bases; bases outside gene matches: 7. Germline V gene lookup returns CDR1 MGHRA and CDR2 YSYEKL. CDR3 DNA sequence: TGCGCCAGCAGCCAACATTCAAGGGACAGGAACTATGGCTACACCTTC. It yields the protein CASSQHSRDRNYGYTF.

This chain joins TRBV7-8 and TRBJ2-3; tentatively, D is TRBD1 (5 bases). Trimming left V 3 bases short and J 2 bases short, with 15 bases between. Per the germline V gene, CDR1 is SGHVS and CDR2 is FQNEAQ. This CDR3 comprises 16 residues. The CDR3 DNA sequence: TGTGCCAGCAGCTTGGGGCCCTGGCCCAACACAGATACGCAGTATTTT. Translation gives CASSLGPWPNTDTQYF.